Included here is one TCR beta chain sequence, with context. Its antigen is currently unknown. The table came from immunoSEQ multiplex PCR; TCRdb's copy has only in-frame clones and leaves some out. The sample holds around 600,000 clones; less than 98% are singletons and the top ten take 0.057%. The sample comes from a study of shared clonotypes between healthy human individuals. Overall study: Each donor's CD8 memory used one plate, CD8 naive two, each CD4 subset three. Study-wide points: Some naive CD4 clonotypes, roughly 4.7%, turned up in common across a handful of donors.

The germline V gene encodes CDR1 LNHDA and CDR2 SQIVND (reference sequence). V lost 1 base to trimming and J lost 10 bases; unmatched junction nucleotides: 15. This CDR3 region has 19 residues. The sample consisted of naive CD4+ T cells sorted from blood. Subset meaning: CD45RA+ positively selected. This sequence originates from a woman aged 30 to 39 in good health. The chain links TRBV19 to TRBJ2-1; 14 positions agree with TRBD2. This CDR3 reads CASSIVGIPGLAGEREQFF. CDR3 bases: TGTGCCAGTAGTATAGTTGGAATACCGGGACTAGCGGGAGAAAGGGAGCAGTTCTTC.